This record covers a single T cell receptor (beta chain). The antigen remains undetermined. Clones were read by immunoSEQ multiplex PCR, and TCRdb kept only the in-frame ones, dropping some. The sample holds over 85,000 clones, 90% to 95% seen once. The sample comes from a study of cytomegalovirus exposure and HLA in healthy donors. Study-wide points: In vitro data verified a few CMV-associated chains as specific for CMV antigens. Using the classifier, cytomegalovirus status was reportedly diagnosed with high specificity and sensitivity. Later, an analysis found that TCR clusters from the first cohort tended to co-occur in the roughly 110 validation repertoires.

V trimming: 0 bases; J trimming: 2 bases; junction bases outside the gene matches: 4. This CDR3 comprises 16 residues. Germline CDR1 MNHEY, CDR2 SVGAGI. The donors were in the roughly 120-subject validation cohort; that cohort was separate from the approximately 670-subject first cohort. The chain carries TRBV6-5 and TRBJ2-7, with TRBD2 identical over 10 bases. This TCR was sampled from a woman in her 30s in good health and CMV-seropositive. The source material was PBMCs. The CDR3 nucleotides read TGTGCCAGCAGTTACTCTAGACTAGCGGGTGCCTACGAGCAGTACTTC. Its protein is CASSYSRLAGAYEQYF.